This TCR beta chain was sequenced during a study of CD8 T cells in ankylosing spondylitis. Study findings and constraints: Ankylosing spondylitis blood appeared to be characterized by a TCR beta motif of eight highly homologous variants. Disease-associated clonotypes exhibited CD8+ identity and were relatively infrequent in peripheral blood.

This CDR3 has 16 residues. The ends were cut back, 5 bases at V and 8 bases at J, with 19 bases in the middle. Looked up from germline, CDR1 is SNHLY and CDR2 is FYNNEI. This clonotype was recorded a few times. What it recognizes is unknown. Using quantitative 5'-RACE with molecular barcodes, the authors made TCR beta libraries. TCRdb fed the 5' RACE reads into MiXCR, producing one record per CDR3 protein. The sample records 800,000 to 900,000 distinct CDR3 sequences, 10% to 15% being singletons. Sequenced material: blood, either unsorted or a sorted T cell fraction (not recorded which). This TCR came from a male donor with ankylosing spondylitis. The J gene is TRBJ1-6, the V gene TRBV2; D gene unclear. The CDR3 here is CASSPLLGPTDSPLHF. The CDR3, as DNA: TGTGCCAGCAGTCCCCTACTCGGCCCCACCGATTCACCCCTCCACTTT.